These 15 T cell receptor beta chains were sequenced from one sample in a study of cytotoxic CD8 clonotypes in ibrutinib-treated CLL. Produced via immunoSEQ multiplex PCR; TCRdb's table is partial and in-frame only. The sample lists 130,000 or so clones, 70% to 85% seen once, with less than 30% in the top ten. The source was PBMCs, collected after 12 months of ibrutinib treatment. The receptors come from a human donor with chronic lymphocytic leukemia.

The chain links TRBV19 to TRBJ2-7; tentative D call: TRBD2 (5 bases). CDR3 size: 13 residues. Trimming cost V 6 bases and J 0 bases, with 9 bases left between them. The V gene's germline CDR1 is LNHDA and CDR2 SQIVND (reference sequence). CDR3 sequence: CASSHGLSYEQYF. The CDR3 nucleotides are TGTGCCAGTAGCCATGGACTCTCCTACGAGCAGTACTTC.

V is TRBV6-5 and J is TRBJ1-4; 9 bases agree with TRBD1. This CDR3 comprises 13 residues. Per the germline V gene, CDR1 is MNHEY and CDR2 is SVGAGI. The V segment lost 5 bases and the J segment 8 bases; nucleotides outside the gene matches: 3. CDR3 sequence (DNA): TGTGCCAGCAGTACAGGGGGCGACGAAAAACTGTTTTTT. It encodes CASSTGGDEKLFF.

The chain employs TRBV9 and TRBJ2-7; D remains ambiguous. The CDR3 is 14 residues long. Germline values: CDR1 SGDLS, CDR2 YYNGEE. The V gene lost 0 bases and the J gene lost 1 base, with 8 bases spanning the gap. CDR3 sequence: CASSVDSGSYEQYF. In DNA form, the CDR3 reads TGTGCCAGCAGCGTAGATTCGGGTTCCTACGAGCAGTACTTC.

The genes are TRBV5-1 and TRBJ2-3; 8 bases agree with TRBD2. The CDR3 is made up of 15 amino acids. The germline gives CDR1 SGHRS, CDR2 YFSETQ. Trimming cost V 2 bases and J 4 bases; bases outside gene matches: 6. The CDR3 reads CASSLLGAGADTQYF. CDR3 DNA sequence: TGCGCCAGCAGCTTACTTGGAGCGGGAGCAGATACGCAGTATTTT.

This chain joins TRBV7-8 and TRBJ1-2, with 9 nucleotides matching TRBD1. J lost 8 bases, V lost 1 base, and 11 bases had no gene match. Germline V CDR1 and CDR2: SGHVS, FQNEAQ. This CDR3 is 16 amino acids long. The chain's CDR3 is CASSLGGSGQGYGYTF. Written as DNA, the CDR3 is TGTGCCAGCAGCTTAGGGGGTAGTGGACAGGGGTACGGCTACACCTTC. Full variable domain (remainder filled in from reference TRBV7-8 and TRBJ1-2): GAGVSQSPRYKVAKRGQDVALRCDPISGHVSLFWYQQALGQGPEFLTYFQNEAQLDKSGLPSDRFFAERPEGSVSTLKIQRTQQEDSAVYLCASSLGGSGQGYGYTFGSGTRLTVV.

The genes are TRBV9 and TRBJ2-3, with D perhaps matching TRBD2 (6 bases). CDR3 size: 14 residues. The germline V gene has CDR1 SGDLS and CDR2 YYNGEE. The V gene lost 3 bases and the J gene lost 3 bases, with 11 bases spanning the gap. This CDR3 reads CASSGGGTTDTQYF. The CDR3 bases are TGTGCCAGCAGCGGGGGCGGGACTACAGATACGCAGTATTTT.

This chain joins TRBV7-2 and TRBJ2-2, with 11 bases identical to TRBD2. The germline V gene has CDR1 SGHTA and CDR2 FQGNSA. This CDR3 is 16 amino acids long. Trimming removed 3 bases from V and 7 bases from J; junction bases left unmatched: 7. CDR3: CASSFVLAGVNGELFF. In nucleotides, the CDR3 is TGTGCCAGCAGCTTTGTACTAGCGGGAGTTAACGGGGAGCTGTTTTTT. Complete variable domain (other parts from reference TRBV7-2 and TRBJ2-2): GAGVSQSPSNKVTEKGKDVELRCDPISGHTALYWYRQSLGQGLEFLIYFQGNSAPDKSGLPSDRFSAERTGGSVSTLTIQRTQQEDSAVYLCASSFVLAGVNGELFFGEGSRLTVL.

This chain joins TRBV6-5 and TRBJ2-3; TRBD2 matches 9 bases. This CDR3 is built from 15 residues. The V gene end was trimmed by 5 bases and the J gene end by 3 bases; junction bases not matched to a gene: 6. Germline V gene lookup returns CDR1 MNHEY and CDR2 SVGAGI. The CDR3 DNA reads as TGTGCCAGCAGTATAGCGGGGGTGGGGACAGATACGCAGTATTTT. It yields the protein CASSIAGVGTDTQYF.

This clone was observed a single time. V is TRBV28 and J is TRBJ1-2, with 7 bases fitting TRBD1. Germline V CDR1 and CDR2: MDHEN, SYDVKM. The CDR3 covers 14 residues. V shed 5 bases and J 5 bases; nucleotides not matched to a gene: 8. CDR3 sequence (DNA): TGTGCCAGCAGTACGCACGGGACAGAGTATGGCTACACCTTC. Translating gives CASSTHGTEYGYTF.

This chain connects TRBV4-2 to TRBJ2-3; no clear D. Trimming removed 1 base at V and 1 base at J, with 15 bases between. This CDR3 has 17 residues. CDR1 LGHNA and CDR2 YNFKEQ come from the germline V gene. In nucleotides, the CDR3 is TGTGCCAGCAGCCAAGTACCCGGGTTCGCGGGCACAGATACGCAGTATTTT. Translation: CASSQVPGFAGTDTQYF.

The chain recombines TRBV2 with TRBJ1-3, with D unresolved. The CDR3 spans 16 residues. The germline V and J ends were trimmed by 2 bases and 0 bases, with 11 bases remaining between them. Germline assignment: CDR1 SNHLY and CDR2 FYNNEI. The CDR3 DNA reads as TGTGCCAGCAGTGAATCAGTTCCCGGCTCTGGAAACACCATATATTTT. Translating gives CASSESVPGSGNTIYF. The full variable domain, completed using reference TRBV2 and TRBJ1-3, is EPEVTQTPSHQVTQMGQEVILRCVPISNHLYFYWYRQILGQKVEFLVSFYNNEISEKSEIFDDQFSVERPDGSNFTLKIRSTKLEDSAMYFCASSESVPGSGNTIYFGEGSWLTVV.

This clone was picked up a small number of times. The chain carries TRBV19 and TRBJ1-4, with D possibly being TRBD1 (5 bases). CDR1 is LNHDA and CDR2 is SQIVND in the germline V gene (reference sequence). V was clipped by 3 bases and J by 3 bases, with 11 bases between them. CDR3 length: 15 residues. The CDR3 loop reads CASSIGTAPNEKLFF. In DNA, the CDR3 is TGTGCCAGTAGTATCGGGACCGCTCCTAATGAAAAACTGTTTTTT.

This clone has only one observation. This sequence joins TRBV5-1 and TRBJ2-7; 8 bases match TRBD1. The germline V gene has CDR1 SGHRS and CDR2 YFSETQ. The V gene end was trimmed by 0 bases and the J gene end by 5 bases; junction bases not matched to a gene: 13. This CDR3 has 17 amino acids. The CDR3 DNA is TGCGCCAGCAGCTTGGTCGGACAGGGAGGCATTAAGGACGAGCAGTACTTC. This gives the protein CASSLVGQGGIKDEQYF.

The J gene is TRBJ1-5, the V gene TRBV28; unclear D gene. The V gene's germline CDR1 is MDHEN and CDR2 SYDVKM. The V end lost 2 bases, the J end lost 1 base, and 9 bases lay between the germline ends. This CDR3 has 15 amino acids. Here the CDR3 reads CASSLTPGSNQPQHF. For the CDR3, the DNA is TGTGCCAGCAGTTTAACCCCTGGGAGCAATCAGCCCCAGCATTTT.

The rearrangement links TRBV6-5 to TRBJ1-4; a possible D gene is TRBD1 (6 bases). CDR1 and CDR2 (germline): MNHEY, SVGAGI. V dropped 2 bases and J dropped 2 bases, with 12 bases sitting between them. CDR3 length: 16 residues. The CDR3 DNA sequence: TGTGCCAGCAGTTACACCATCAGGGGTACTAATGAAAAACTGTTTTTT. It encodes CASSYTIRGTNEKLFF.